These T cell receptor beta chains were read from a single sample in a study of Ad26.COV2.S vaccination and SARS-CoV-2 variants. TCRdb's table, derived via immunoSEQ multiplex PCR, lists solely in-frame clones and lacks some. In the table there are around 240,000 clones, approximately 87% of which are singletons. The sample consisted of peripheral blood, taken in a trial of Ad26.COV2.S vaccine versus placebo. These receptors originate from a person between 18 and 65 years old who received the Ad26.COV2.S COVID-19 vaccine or a placebo. The CDR3 runs from the conserved cysteine through the conserved F or W. A D gene is named only where the DNA matches it firmly. The listing skips clone size in some rows; elsewhere it reads once, few, many or a size class.

v_gene	abundance	j_gene	d_gene	CDR3nt	CDR3aa
TRBV18	-	TRBJ2-5	TRBD1	TGTGCCAGCTCACTGACGGCTTGGCAGGGGGAAGAGACCCAGTACTTC	CASSLTAWQGEETQYF
TRBV5-1	-	TRBJ2-5	TRBD1	TGCGCCAGCAGCTTGGGGACAGGGAGGGAGACCCAGTACTTC	CASSLGTGRETQYF
TRBV5-1	-	TRBJ1-4	-	TGCGCCAGCAGCTTGGAACCCGGACTAACTAATGAAAAACTGTTTTTT	CASSLEPGLTNEKLFF
TRBV5-1	-	TRBJ2-2	TRBD1	TGCGCCAGCAGCTTGGGAGGGGGCAGGACCACCGGGGAGCTGTTTTTT	CASSLGGGRTTGELFF
TRBV19	-	TRBJ2-1	-	TGTGCCAGTAGACCGACCCAGGGGTACAATGAGCAGTTCTTC	CASRPTQGYNEQFF
TRBV2	-	TRBJ2-7	TRBD2	TGTGCCAGCAATGCAAAGCGGGAGGGACTCTACGAGCAGTACTTC	CASNAKREGLYEQYF
TRBV6-5	-	TRBJ2-7	TRBD1	TGTGCCAGCAGCCGCACAGGGGTCGAGCAGTACTTC	CASSRTGVEQYF
TRBV27	many	TRBJ1-2	TRBD1	TGTGCCAGCAGTTCTGCGGGACAGCGAGCAGGCTTCTTC	CASSSAGQRAGFF
TRBV4-1	-	TRBJ1-4	-	TGCGCCAGCAGCCAACCGAGACAGTTAAGACGTGAAAAACTGTTTTTT	CASSQPRQLRREKLFF
TRBV28	-	TRBJ2-2	-	TGTGCCAGCAGTTCAGGGACCGGGGAGCTGTTTTTT	CASSSGTGELFF
TRBV18	-	TRBJ2-3	TRBD1	TGTGCCAGCTCCCACAACAGGGGGCGCTTCCCAGATACGCAGTATTTT	CASSHNRGRFPDTQYF
TRBV30	-	TRBJ2-5	-	TGTGCCTGGAGTGATCCCCCCCGGGACACTAAAGAGACCCAGTACTTC	CAWSDPPRDTKETQYF
TRBV30	-	TRBJ2-7	-	TGTGCCTGGAGTGTACAGGCTTACGAGCAGTACTTC	CAWSVQAYEQYF
TRBV19	-	TRBJ2-3	TRBD2	TGTGCCAGTAGTTTCAGACTAGCGGGGAGAGATACGCAGTATTTT	CASSFRLAGRDTQYF
TRBV19	few	TRBJ2-7	-	TGTGCCAGTAGTCCAACAGGGCTCGAGCAGTACTTC	CASSPTGLEQYF
TRBV28	-	TRBJ1-3	TRBD1	TGTGCCAGCAGTTATCAGGGGGGTAACACCATATATTTT	CASSYQGGNTIYF
TRBV19	-	TRBJ1-2	-	TGTGCCAGTACTACCAGGGAGGCCTATGGCTACACCTTC	CASTTREAYGYTF
TRBV5-1	-	TRBJ1-3	TRBD1	TGCGCCAGCAGCTTGGAGGGGGCTATTAATCCTGGAAACACCATATATTTT	CASSLEGAINPGNTIYF
TRBV7-2	-	TRBJ2-7	-	TGTGCCAGCAGCTTAGGGGGGTTCGACTACGAGCAGTACTTC	CASSLGGFDYEQYF
TRBV27	-	TRBJ1-2	TRBD1	TGTGCCAGCAGTTTATTCGGGACAGGTGGCGATGGCTACACCTTC	CASSLFGTGGDGYTF
TRBV5-1	-	TRBJ2-1	-	TGCGCCAGCAGCTTGGACACGGGAGTCGTGTACAATGAGCAGTTCTTC	CASSLDTGVVYNEQFF
TRBV4-3	-	TRBJ2-6	-	TGCGCCAGCAGCCCCCAGGACCGTCAATTCTCTGGGGCCAACGTCCTGACTTTC	CASSPQDRQFSGANVLTF
TRBV5-1	once	TRBJ2-2	-	TGCGCCAGCAGCTTTGAAACAGCCGCGAACACCGGGGAGCTGTTTTTT	CASSFETAANTGELFF
TRBV7-9	once	TRBJ1-6	TRBD1	TGTGCCAGCAGCCAAATCCAGGGGGCCTGGAATTCACCCCTCCACTTT	CASSQIQGAWNSPLHF
TRBV5-1	-	TRBJ2-7	-	TGCGCCAGCAGCTCGGGGAACTACTACGAGCAGTACTTC	CASSSGNYYEQYF
TRBV5-3	-	TRBJ1-6	-	TGTGCCAGAAGGTACACCTCAGACGGGGGAAGGAACGATAATTCACCCCTCCACTTT	CARRYTSDGGRNDNSPLHF
TRBV7-8	-	TRBJ2-3	-	TGTGCCAGCAGTGGGGGGCCGAACGCAGATACGCAGTATTTT	CASSGGPNADTQYF
TRBV5-6	once	TRBJ2-5	-	TGTGCCAGCAGCTCACAAGAGACCCAGTACTTC	CASSSQETQYF
TRBV3-1/TRBV3-2	-	TRBJ1-2	-	TGTGCCAGCAGCCAACTGAACTATGGCTACACCTTC	CASSQLNYGYTF
TRBV7-2	-	TRBJ2-7	TRBD2	TGTGCCAGCAGCTCGACTAGCGGGGGTTCCTACGAGCAGTACTTC	CASSSTSGGSYEQYF
TRBV30	-	TRBJ1-6	-	TGTGCCTGGAGTGGGAGGGCTCTGACTGATTCACCCCTCCACTTT	CAWSGRALTDSPLHF
TRBV3-1/TRBV3-2	-	TRBJ1-4	TRBD1	TGTGCCAGCAGCCAAGTGGGGGGACAGAGCGAAAAACTGTTTTTT	CASSQVGGQSEKLFF
TRBV12-3/TRBV12-4	-	TRBJ1-6	-	TGTGCCAGCAGTTTGGTCCGATCACCCCTCCACTTT	CASSLVRSPLHF
TRBV10-2	-	TRBJ1-1	-	TGCGCCAGCACTGGAAGGAGGAACACTGAAGCTTTCTTT	CASTGRRNTEAFF
TRBV5-6	-	TRBJ1-4	TRBD1	TGTGCCAGCAGCGCGCGACAGGGGGCTAATGAAAAACTGTTTTTT	CASSARQGANEKLFF
TRBV15	-	TRBJ2-5	-	TGTGCCACCAGCGGACGGAATCCGGGAGAGACCCAGTACTTC	CATSGRNPGETQYF
TRBV28	once	TRBJ2-6	-	TGTGCCAGCAGTCCAGGGGCGGCGTCTGGGGCCAACGTCCTGACTTTC	CASSPGAASGANVLTF
TRBV2	-	TRBJ2-7	TRBD1	TGTGCCAGCAGTGACCCCCACGGACAGGGTACGATTTACGAGCAGTACTTC	CASSDPHGQGTIYEQYF
TRBV29-1	once	TRBJ2-3	-	TGCAGCGTTGAAAAGGGGGGCACAGATACGCAGTATTTT	CSVEKGGTDTQYF
TRBV21-1	-	TRBJ2-5	-	TGTGCCAGCAGCGCCCCGGCGGTGGGAGTTGGAGAGACCCAGTACTTC	CASSAPAVGVGETQYF
TRBV30	-	TRBJ2-3	-	TGTGCCTGGAGTGTGGACCCCGGGGATACGCAGTATTTT	CAWSVDPGDTQYF
TRBV28	-	TRBJ1-3	-	TGTGCCAGCACCGGGGAAATGGGCGGAAACACCATATATTTT	CASTGEMGGNTIYF
TRBV20-1	-	TRBJ2-1	-	TGCAGTGCTAGTAACCAGGGAATCAATGAGCAGTTCTTC	CSASNQGINEQFF
TRBV6-5	-	TRBJ2-7	-	TGTGCCAGCAAGCAACAAGCTAGCTCCTACGAGCAGTACTTC	CASKQQASSYEQYF
TRBV20-1	-	TRBJ2-1	-	TGCAGTGCTCGCTCCTACAATGAGCAGTTCTTC	CSARSYNEQFF